There are many counts of the clone carrying this TCR beta chain. Ophthalmopathy absent within 18 months of follow-up marked hyperthyroidism as stable. Hyperthyroidism patients had new diagnoses, durations under 2 months, and ages of 18 to 65. Researchers took RNA transcripts and amplified TCR beta CDR3 regions from them. First-round RT-PCR used HTBI primers; second-round multiplex PCR followed. One entry per CDR3 protein results from TCRdb running MiXCR on the multiplex PCR reads. The data show roughly 610,000 distinct CDR3 sequences, with about a fifth seen just once and roughly 6.9% held by the top ten. The germline CDR1 and CDR2 sequences are SEHNR and FQNEAQ (reference sequence). The CDR3 consists of 15 residues. Trimming shortened V by 0 bases and J by 3 bases, and 9 bases separated the two germline ends. These data are taken from a study of Graves' ophthalmopathy and Graves' hyperthyroidism.

The chain recombines TRBV7-9 with TRBJ1-5; maybe TRBD1 (5 bases). Sequences were obtained from peripheral blood. The receptor's source is a woman in her late teens or twenties with stable Graves' hyperthyroidism. Some clones in this sample may be carry-over from other donors' samples. The CDR3 is CASSLAGAPNQPQHF. CDR3 nucleotides: TGTGCCAGCAGCTTAGCCGGGGCTCCCAATCAGCCCCAGCATTTT.